The sequence of this TCR beta chain was determined in a study of molecular identifiers for immune sequencing clone quantification. This CDR3 contains 15 residues. V lost 6 bases and J lost 4; bases outside the gene matches: 8. Findings and caveats of the study: Effector cells had over 97% of their molecules in clones above 20 RNA copies, while naive cells had under 1%.

Notes on this clonotype: Its specificity is unknown.

The authors built bulk TCR libraries by previously described methods with listed TCR primers. TCRdb re-called the PCR reads with MiXCR, one entry per CDR3 protein. This sample carries about 500,000 distinct CDR3 sequences, 20% to 25% of them seen once, and the ten largest clones take 0.7% to 0.95%. The source is a human donor in good health. Some libraries in this study had Jurkat cell RNA spiked in. The specimen sequenced was naive CD8+ T cells from blood, with Jurkat cell RNA spiked in. Described subset: FACS-sorted CD8+CD4-CCR7+CD45RA+ naive T cells. J is TRBJ1-4 and V is TRBV12-3 or TRBV12-4; 7 bases match TRBD1. CDR3 region: CASRRDGTDNEKLFF. The CDR3, as DNA: TGTGCCAGCAGGAGGGACGGGACAGATAATGAAAAACTGTTTTTT.